This section outlines one T cell receptor (beta chain) sequence together with its context. This record belongs to a study of T-cell memory formation after mild COVID-19. Each CDR3 protein is one row after TCRdb ran MiXCR on the 5' RACE reads. This sample has some 130,000 distinct CDR3 sequences, with less than 25% found just once. J gave up 0 bases and V 8 bases, and 7 bases lay outside the gene matches. The CDR3 totals 15 residues. Germline V gene sequence: CDR1 MNHEY, CDR2 SVGAGI. This TCR was recovered from an adult woman who had mild COVID-19 (a few samples of this study predate the infection). Cell type and time point are not known. This rearrangement joins TRBV6-5 to TRBJ1-3; 7 bases line up with TRBD1. The sample taken for sequencing was PBMCs or a T cell subset sorted from them (not recorded which). The CDR3 is CASQEGAFSGNTIYF. The CDR3 coding sequence is TGTGCCAGCCAGGAGGGGGCATTCTCTGGAAACACCATATATTTT.